This T cell receptor (beta chain) was obtained from a study of control samples from healthy donors and cancer patients. As for this clone: The junction shows a germline mismatch at one end, possibly a read error.

This CDR3 has 17 amino acids. In germline, CDR1 is LGHDT, CDR2 YNNKEL (reference sequence). Using immunoSEQ multiplex PCR, the repertoire was profiled, and TCRdb retains in-frame clones only, with some absent. The sample has approximately 160,000 clones, about 93% seen once. The TCR sequence derives from a young woman in good health. The J gene is TRBJ2-5, the V gene TRBV3-1 (or the pseudogene TRBV3-2); 9 nucleotides line up with TRBD2. Sequencing was performed on blood. The CDR3 loop reads CASSQLAGVGRRETRYF. The CDR3, as DNA: TGTGCCAGCAGCCAATTAGCGGGAGTTGGGCGGCGTGAGACCCGGTACTTC.